The 18 T cell receptor beta chains listed next were all sequenced from one sample in a study of blood T cell repertoires in COVID-19. Produced via immunoSEQ multiplex PCR; TCRdb's table is partial and in-frame only. The sample has about 190,000 clones; approximately 90% are singletons. Sequencing used peripheral blood. These receptor sequences come from a woman between 25 and 40 years old with active or convalescent COVID-19.

The chain employs TRBV14 and TRBJ2-1, with TRBD1 identical over 9 bases. Looked up from germline, CDR1 is SGHDN and CDR2 is FVKESK. This CDR3 has 15 residues. Unmatched junction bases numbered 4, after V lost 4 bases and J lost 3 bases. The CDR3 sequence is CASSLQGAVYNEQFF. CDR3 DNA: TGTGCCAGCAGCCTACAGGGGGCCGTCTACAATGAGCAGTTCTTC.

V usage is TRBV19 and J usage is TRBJ1-5, with TRBD1 as a possible D gene (5 bases). This CDR3 is built from 15 residues. Germline loops: CDR1 LNHDA, CDR2 SQIVND (reference sequence). V lost 4 bases and J lost 0, with 10 bases in between. CDR3 in DNA: TGTGCCAGTAGTAAGACAGTAGTTAGCAATCAGCCCCAGCATTTT. The encoded protein is CASSKTVVSNQPQHF.

CDR3 bases: TGCGCCAGCAGCTTGCGTTCCGAGACTAGCGGTACAGATACGCAGTATTTT. This encodes CASSLRSETSGTDTQYF. This chain uses TRBV5-1 with TRBJ2-3; TRBD2 aligns across 9 bases. CDR3 length: 17 residues. Germline values: CDR1 SGHRS, CDR2 YFSETQ. The trim removed 1 base at V and 3 bases at J, leaving 9 bases unmatched. The entire variable domain, with the rest obtained from reference TRBV5-1 and TRBJ2-3, is as follows: KAGVTQTPRYLIKTRGQQVTLSCSPISGHRSVSWYQQTPGQGLQFLFEYFSETQRNKGNFPGRFSGRQFSNSRSEMNVSTLELGDSALYLCASSLRSETSGTDTQYFGPGTRLTVL.

The chain links TRBV6-2 or TRBV6-3 to TRBJ1-4, with a weak D call TRBD1 (6 bases). The CDR3 has 15 residues. Germline values: CDR1 MNHEY, CDR2 SVGEGT. The V end was cut by 2 bases, the J end by 8 bases, with 15 bases between. The CDR3 DNA reads as TGTGCCAGCAGTTACGGGGGGGGCGGTCGGGAAAAACTGTTTTTT. This translates into CASSYGGGGREKLFF.

This clone was picked up a small number of times. The gene calls are TRBV16 and TRBJ2-5; D call uncertain. The CDR3 is 15 residues long. Trimming removed 2 bases at V and 7 bases at J, with 17 bases between. Germline V gives CDR1 KGHSY, CDR2 FQNENV. The CDR3 is CASSQDLVTQATQYF. The CDR3 DNA reads TGTGCCAGCAGCCAAGATTTAGTGACGCAGGCGACCCAGTACTTC.

V usage is TRBV5-1 and J usage is TRBJ1-1; 7 nucleotides line up with TRBD1. This CDR3 comprises 15 residues. V shed 4 bases, J shed 5 bases, and the junction held 11 bases outside the gene matches. CDR1 is SGHRS, CDR2 YFSETQ, per germline. CDR3 sequence (DNA): TGCGCCAGCAGCCCAAAAGACAGGGATTGGACTGAAGCTTTCTTT. It yields the protein CASSPKDRDWTEAFF.

Only one count was recorded for this clone. The V gene is TRBV28, the J gene TRBJ2-3; 12 bases map to TRBD2. CDR1 is MDHEN, CDR2 SYDVKM, per germline. The V gene end was trimmed by 5 bases and the J gene end by 6 bases; junction bases not matched to a gene: 12. The CDR3 has 17 residues. The CDR3 nucleotides are TGTGCCAGCAGTATACCCCGACTAGCGGGAGTAGTCGATACGCAGTATTTT. Its translation: CASSIPRLAGVVDTQYF.

Here the CDR3 DNA reads TGTGCCAGCAGTTACTCCGGTGGGAGGGAAAAACTGTTTTTT. Translation gives CASSYSGGREKLFF. The rearrangement uses TRBV6-5 and TRBJ1-4, with no clear D. Per germline, CDR1 MNHEY and CDR2 SVGAGI. Trimming removed 0 bases at V and 8 bases at J, with 10 bases between. The CDR3 runs to 14 residues.

The rearrangement links TRBV5-1 to TRBJ2-6; D is possibly TRBD2 (5 bases). CDR3 length: 15 residues. Germline V gene lookup returns CDR1 SGHRS and CDR2 YFSETQ. The ends were cut back, 3 bases at V and 2 bases at J, with 9 bases in the middle. CDR3 loop: CASSWMGAGANVLTF. The CDR3, as DNA: TGCGCCAGCAGCTGGATGGGAGCTGGGGCCAACGTCCTGACTTTC.

The J gene is TRBJ2-7, the V gene TRBV19; D is perhaps TRBD1 (6 bases). The V end was cut by 9 bases, the J end by 4 bases, with 16 bases between. CDR1 is LNHDA, CDR2 SQIVND, per germline (reference sequence). The CDR3 contains 13 residues. CDR3 DNA sequence: TGTGCCAGCTCCCGCGAGGACAGATACGAGCAGTACTTC. This translates into CASSREDRYEQYF.

V and J are TRBV19 and TRBJ2-1; 11 bases map to TRBD1. The CDR3 spans 16 residues. Germline V gives CDR1 LNHDA, CDR2 SQIVND (reference sequence). J gave up 3 bases and V 1 base, and 2 bases lay outside the gene matches. CDR3 bases: TGTGCCAGTAGTATAGGGGGGACAGGGGGCTACAATGAGCAGTTCTTC. Encoded protein: CASSIGGTGGYNEQFF.

The rearrangement uses TRBV2 and TRBJ1-1, with a possible D match to TRBD1 (6 bases). CDR3 length: 13 amino acids. V was cut by 6 bases and J by 7 bases, with 15 bases left in between. The germline CDR1 and CDR2 sequences are SNHLY and FYNNEI. The CDR3 region is CASRLQGTLEAFF. CDR3 DNA: TGTGCCAGCAGGCTACAGGGTACCCTTGAAGCTTTCTTT.

The CDR3 DNA reads TGTGCCAGCAGTTACAGAGGACTGTCCTACAATGAGCAGTTCTTC. The encoded protein is CASSYRGLSYNEQFF. V and J are TRBV6-5 and TRBJ2-1, with D tentatively TRBD2 (5 bases). The CDR3 runs 15 residues. Germline V CDR1 and CDR2: MNHEY, SVGAGI. Trimming removed 2 bases from V and 1 base from J, with 9 bases in between.

The chain couples TRBV28 to TRBJ2-7, with D uncertain. V was trimmed by 5 bases and J by 7 bases, leaving 18 bases between them. The CDR3 length is 14 residues. The germline V gene encodes CDR1 MDHEN and CDR2 SYDVKM. CDR3: CASSLRGSYGEQYF. DNA of the CDR3: TGTGCCAGCAGTCTGAGAGGCAGTTACGGGGAGCAGTACTTC. The full variable domain, in which reference TRBV28 and TRBJ2-7 provide the parts outside the CDR3, is DVKVTQSSRYLVKRTGEKVFLECVQDMDHENMFWYRQDPGLGLRLIYFSYDVKMKEKGDIPEGYSVSREKKERFSLILESASTNQTSMYLCASSLRGSYGEQYFGPGTRLTVT.

This clone was picked up a small number of times. The chain employs TRBV4-1 and TRBJ2-7; 7 bases agree with TRBD1. Per the germline V gene, CDR1 is MGHRA and CDR2 is YSYEKL. This CDR3 is built from 20 residues. After removal of 4 bases from V and 0 bases from J, the junction contained 21 bases not matched to a gene. The CDR3 nucleotides are TGCGCCAGCAGCCCCACGTCCGGCACCCCACAGGGGCGCAGCTCCTACGAGCAGTACTTC. It yields the protein CASSPTSGTPQGRSSYEQYF.

The chain combines TRBV19 with TRBJ1-3, with D possibly being TRBD1 (6 bases). CDR3 length: 14 amino acids. Germline CDR1 is LNHDA and CDR2 is SQIVND (reference sequence). The V and J ends lost 5 bases and 4 bases respectively, with 12 bases between them. The CDR3 spells CASSFLDSGNTIYF. Written as DNA, the CDR3 is TGTGCCAGTAGTTTCTTGGACAGCGGAAACACCATATATTTT.

The CDR3 nucleotides are TGTGCCAGCAGCACGGGACAGGGTAACGAGCAGTACTTC. Its protein is CASSTGQGNEQYF. The V and J genes are TRBV11-3 and TRBJ2-7; 9 bases are shared with TRBD1. The CDR3 is 13 residues long. V dropped 5 bases and J dropped 5; count of bases not matched to a gene: 4. Germline CDR1 is SGHNT and CDR2 is YENEEA.

The table lists this clone with a count of one. The V and J genes are TRBV19 and TRBJ2-6, with D unresolved. Germline CDR1 LNHDA, CDR2 SQIVND (reference sequence). Trimming shortened V by 4 bases and J by 4 bases, and 5 bases separated the two germline ends. CDR3 length: 13 amino acids. DNA of the CDR3: TGTGCCAGTAGTACCGGGGGGGCCAACGTCCTGACTTTC. Amino acid sequence: CASSTGGANVLTF.